The 7 T cell receptor beta chains given below trace back to one sample, sequenced in a study of blood T cell repertoires in COVID-19. The protocol was immunoSEQ multiplex PCR, while the TCRdb copy is restricted to in-frame clones and leaves out a portion. The sample carries some 240,000 clones, about 90% recorded once. Sequenced sample: peripheral blood. These receptors were collected from a man between 60 and 70 years old with COVID-19, enrolled during active disease.

The chain is built from TRBV4-1 and TRBJ2-7; D gene uncertain. This CDR3 comprises 14 residues. Per the germline V gene, CDR1 is MGHRA and CDR2 is YSYEKL. The V and J ends lost 0 bases and 5 bases respectively, with 11 bases between them. The CDR3 protein is CASSQDRNTNEQYF. The CDR3 DNA reads TGCGCCAGCAGCCAAGACAGAAATACCAACGAGCAGTACTTC.

V gene TRBV3-1 (or the pseudogene TRBV3-2) combines with J gene TRBJ2-1; tentatively, D is TRBD1 (6 bases). The V gene lost 11 bases and the J gene lost 0 bases, with 14 bases spanning the gap. The CDR3 extends over 14 amino acids. CDR1 and CDR2 from the germline V gene are LGHDT and YNNKEL (reference sequence). The CDR3: CAAQGLGSYNEQFF. The CDR3 DNA reads as TGTGCCGCACAGGGTTTGGGCTCCTACAATGAGCAGTTCTTC.

V is TRBV19 and J is TRBJ1-5; D gene uncertain. The V end lost 6 bases, the J end lost 2 bases, and 8 bases lay between the germline ends. This CDR3 comprises 13 residues. Germline CDR1 LNHDA, CDR2 SQIVND (reference sequence). CDR3 nucleotides: TGTGCCAGTAGCGACTATCGCAATCAGCCCCAGCATTTT. It yields the protein CASSDYRNQPQHF.

Only one count was recorded for this clone. V gene TRBV5-4 combines with J gene TRBJ1-2; D perhaps matches TRBD1 (6 bases). V lost 4 bases and J lost 0, with 16 bases in between. The CDR3 runs to 16 residues. CDR1 is SGHNT and CDR2 is YYREEE in the germline V gene (reference sequence). CDR3 region: CASSPGQGTSNYGYTF. CDR3 sequence (DNA): TGTGCCAGCAGCCCCGGCCAGGGGACCTCTAACTATGGCTACACCTTC.

Concerning this clone itself: This sample also contains other DNA sequences that code for the same CDR3. The rearrangement joins TRBV7-8 to TRBJ1-3, with TRBD1 matching over 8 bases. The CDR3 runs 15 residues. Germline-derived CDR1 and CDR2 are SGHVS and FQNEAQ. The ends lost 5 bases at V and 4 bases at J; junction bases unmatched: 7. The CDR3, as DNA: TGTGCCAGCAGCACCAGGACAGGGTCCGGAAACACCATATATTTT. Translating it yields CASSTRTGSGNTIYF.

The V and J genes are TRBV5-4 and TRBJ2-5; tentatively, D is TRBD2 (7 bases). The CDR3 is 17 amino acids. Trimming shortened V by 0 bases and J by 2 bases, and 17 bases separated the two germline ends. CDR1 and CDR2 from the germline V gene are SGHNT and YYREEE (reference sequence). CDR3: CASSLAPSGGAQETQYF. CDR3 in DNA: TGTGCCAGCAGCTTGGCCCCTTCGGGGGGCGCACAAGAGACCCAGTACTTC.

This clone appeared a single time. The gene calls are TRBV29-1 and TRBJ1-1; 10 nucleotides agree with TRBD1. Unmatched junction bases numbered 10, after V lost 6 bases and J lost 0 bases. Germline-derived CDR1 and CDR2 are SQVTM and ANQGSEA. The CDR3 consists of 16 residues. In DNA, the CDR3 is TGCAGCGTAAACCGGGACAGGGGTAGTCTGAACACTGAAGCTTTCTTT. This encodes CSVNRDRGSLNTEAFF.